The 21 T cell receptor beta chains listed next were all sequenced from one sample in a study of regulatory T cells in long-lasting Graves disease. With iRepertoire HTBI primers and Arm-PCR of CDR3 regions, TCR beta libraries were built. Via MiXCR, TCRdb re-called the multiplex PCR reads, giving one row per CDR3 protein. The repertoire holds about 440,000 distinct CDR3 sequences, around 17% seen once, with around a quarter in the top ten. Time point in this sample: newly diagnosed GD, antithyroid drugs for less than 3 months. The TCR library used RNA extracted from PBMCs. A further study also used this sample, focusing on T cells in Graves' hyperthyroidism and ophthalmopathy.

Specimen: peripheral blood mononuclear cells (PBMCs), collected at new diagnosis, from a patient treated with antithyroid drugs. The receptors derive from a woman between 18 and 30 years old with Graves disease.

The chain joins TRBV7-3 to TRBJ2-3, with no clear D. The CDR3 consists of 15 residues. CDR1 is SGHTA and CDR2 is FQGTGA in the germline V gene. The V end was cut by 5 bases, the J end by 4 bases, with 16 bases between. In nucleotides, the CDR3 is TGTGCCAGCAGCCCCCGAGGAGCGACGGCAGATACGCAGTATTTT. Translating gives CASSPRGATADTQYF.

The chain combines TRBV27 with TRBJ2-4; 7 bases align to TRBD1. The CDR3 contains 16 residues. With 5 bases clipped from V and 2 bases from J, the junction kept 9 bases outside the gene matches. Germline CDR1 MNHEY, CDR2 SMNVEV (reference sequence). The CDR3 region is CASSQKTTGPKNIQYF. Written as DNA, the CDR3 is TGTGCCAGCAGTCAAAAAACGACAGGGCCCAAAAACATTCAGTACTTC.

The chain has TRBV15 and TRBJ2-5; tentative D call: TRBD1 (6 bases). Germline lookup yields CDR1 LNHNV and CDR2 YYDKDF (reference sequence). V was clipped by 0 bases and J by 3 bases, with 11 bases between them. The CDR3 is 15 amino acids. The CDR3: CATSRESAGEETQYF. In DNA, the CDR3 is TGTGCCACCAGCAGAGAGTCGGCAGGGGAAGAGACCCAGTACTTC.

Many counts were recorded for this clonotype. The chain recombines TRBV12-3 or TRBV12-4 with TRBJ2-1; D might be TRBD2 (6 bases). This CDR3 is built from 15 residues. Trimming pared 4 bases from V and 3 bases from J, leaving 13 bases between. The CDR3 DNA reads TGTGCCAGCAGTTCGGGTAGCGGAGTCTACAATGAGCAGTTCTTC. Encoded protein: CASSSGSGVYNEQFF.

This clonotype occurred many times. The chain couples TRBV7-3 to TRBJ2-3; 9 bases fit TRBD1. J lost 9 bases, V lost 5 bases, and 6 bases had no gene match. The germline V gene has CDR1 SGHTA and CDR2 FQGTGA. This CDR3 region has 13 residues. The CDR3 spells CASSTTGTGTQYF. The CDR3 region has the DNA TGTGCCAGCAGCACAACCGGGACAGGGACGCAGTATTTT.

This clonotype was detected a few times. V is TRBV11-2 and J is TRBJ1-4, with TRBD1 matching 7 bases. Germline V gene sequence: CDR1 SGHAT, CDR2 FQNNGV. The J segment lost 8 bases and the V segment lost 5 bases, leaving 11 bases of the junction unmatched. The CDR3 runs 15 residues. The CDR3 sequence is CASSTYRGPVEKLFF. CDR3 coding DNA: TGTGCCAGCAGCACTTACAGGGGACCCGTCGAAAAACTGTTTTTT.

This clonotype was found many times. The rearrangement uses TRBV20-1 and TRBJ2-5, with a weak D call TRBD1 (5 bases). The ends were cut back, 5 bases at V and 5 bases at J, with 15 bases in the middle. Germline CDR1 and CDR2: DFQATT and SNEGSKA (reference sequence). CDR3 length: 13 residues. CDR3 in DNA: TGCAGTGCTTACCCAGGATACAGGGAGACCCAGTACTTC. This encodes CSAYPGYRETQYF.

This clonotype was detected ten times or more. This chain uses TRBV12-3 or TRBV12-4 with TRBJ1-1; D is unclear. The CDR3 loop spans 12 amino acids. V lost 7 bases and J 1 base, leaving 7 bases between the germline ends. CDR3 bases: TGTGCCAGCATGGGCCAGAACACTGAAGCTTTCTTT. Translation: CASMGQNTEAFF.

The chain carries TRBV19 and TRBJ1-1, with no clear D. V was pared by 0 bases and J by 0 bases, with 8 bases between. Germline loops: CDR1 LNHDA, CDR2 SQIVND (reference sequence). The CDR3 runs 15 residues. CDR3 nucleotide sequence: TGTGCCAGTAGTATAGATCCCGCGATGAACACTGAAGCTTTCTTT. It translates to CASSIDPAMNTEAFF.

In its sample, this clonotype was seen a few times. The chain couples TRBV9 to TRBJ1-2, with unresolved D. Looked up from germline, CDR1 is SGDLS and CDR2 is YYNGEE. The CDR3 is 13 residues long. Deletions cut 0 bases from V and 5 bases from J, with 8 bases between. The CDR3 here is CASSVGYGYGYTF. CDR3 coding DNA: TGTGCCAGCAGCGTAGGGTATGGGTATGGCTACACCTTC.

This clonotype has ten or more counts. The chain employs TRBV15 and TRBJ2-3, with D possibly TRBD2 on 6 matching bases. From germline, CDR1 is LNHNV and CDR2 YYDKDF (reference sequence). V was clipped by 2 bases and J by 5 bases, with 11 bases between them. This CDR3 region has 14 residues. CDR3 DNA sequence: TGTGCCACCAGCAGATCAACGGGAGAAGATACGCAGTATTTT. As protein: CATSRSTGEDTQYF.

This clonotype was detected ten times or more. The V and J genes are TRBV2 and TRBJ2-7, with D perhaps TRBD2 (5 bases). The CDR3 has 15 residues. Germline V gives CDR1 SNHLY, CDR2 FYNNEI. V was cut by 3 bases and J by 2 bases, with 14 bases left in between. In DNA, the CDR3 is TGTGCCAGCAGTGAGGCTCGGGGTAACCCCTACGAGCAGTACTTC. Protein product: CASSEARGNPYEQYF.

About this clonotype: This may be a read error: a much more frequent sequence differs by one nucleotide. The J gene is TRBJ2-1, the V gene TRBV27, with D perhaps TRBD2 (5 bases). Germline CDR1 MNHEY, CDR2 SMNVEV (reference sequence). CDR3 length: 15 residues. V was clipped by 2 bases and J by 5 bases, with 13 bases between them. The CDR3 nucleotides read TGTGCCAGCAGTTTAGGGTGGGAGCCCCACAATGAGCAGTTCTTC. It specifies CASSLGWEPHNEQFF.

Comments on this clonotype: A much bigger clone sits one base away, suggesting this may be a read error. The chain recombines TRBV7-2 with TRBJ2-1; 14 nucleotides match TRBD2. CDR3 length: 16 residues. Unmatched junction bases numbered 6, after V lost 4 bases and J lost 7 bases. Germline V gives CDR1 SGHTA, CDR2 FQGNSA. The CDR3: CTSSSLGTSGRNEQFF. CDR3 nucleotide sequence: TGTACCAGCAGCTCACTCGGGACTAGCGGGAGAAATGAGCAGTTCTTC.

This clonotype was picked up many times. The V call is TRBV3-1, the J call TRBJ2-1; 13 bases align to TRBD2. Losses at the gene ends were 3 bases for V and 9 bases for J; bases not matched to a gene: 8. The CDR3 spans 16 residues. From germline, CDR1 is LGHDT and CDR2 YNNKEL (reference sequence). CDR3 amino acids: CASSHGGTSGMGEQFF. The DNA for the CDR3 is TGTGCCAGCAGCCACGGTGGGACTAGCGGGATGGGTGAGCAGTTCTTC.

Many counts were recorded for this clonotype. The genes are TRBV11-2 and TRBJ2-7; D ambiguous. Between the trimmed V and J ends, which lost 7 bases and 2 bases, there was a span of 12 bases. Per germline, CDR1 SGHAT and CDR2 FQNNGV. The CDR3 runs to 13 residues. The DNA of the CDR3 is TGTGCCAGCACCCTAGTCAGTACCTACGAGCAGTACTTC. Protein sequence: CASTLVSTYEQYF.

CDR3 sequence reads: CSARPGGAEYLYEQYF. The CDR3 DNA sequence: TGCAGTGCTAGACCAGGAGGCGCCGAATACTTATACGAGCAGTACTTC. The chain uses TRBV20-1 and TRBJ2-7; possibly TRBD2 for D (5 bases). Germline loops: CDR1 DFQATT, CDR2 SNEGSKA (reference sequence). The length of the CDR3 is 16 residues. V lost 2 bases to trimming and J lost 4 bases, with 21 bases between them.

This clonotype was detected only a few times. The gene calls are TRBV7-6 and TRBJ2-7; TRBD2 matches at 8 bases. J gave up 5 bases and V 5 bases, and 17 bases lay outside the gene matches. There are 17 residues in the CDR3. Per the germline V gene, CDR1 is SGHVS and CDR2 is FNYEAQ. The CDR3 sequence is CASSQRPSGLGTNEQYF. CDR3 in DNA: TGTGCCAGCAGCCAGCGGCCTTCGGGACTAGGCACCAACGAGCAGTACTTC. Full variable domain (rest looked up from reference TRBV7-6 and TRBJ2-7): GAGVSQSPRYKVTKRGQDVALRCDPISGHVSLYWYRQALGQGPEFLTYFNYEAQQDKSGLPNDRFSAERPEGSISTLTIQRTEQRDSAMYRCASSQRPSGLGTNEQYFGPGTRLTVT.

Regarding this clonotype: The conserved closing phenylalanine or tryptophan is absent in this CDR3, likely reflecting a read error. The rearrangement joins TRBV6-1 to TRBJ1-4; perhaps TRBD1 as D (6 bases). V was cut by 10 bases and J by 5 bases, with 20 bases left in between. The CDR3 is 15 residues long. In germline, CDR1 is MNHNS, CDR2 SASEGT. As DNA, the CDR3 is TGTGCCACCTCCCCGGTGGACAGAAAAAATGAAAAACTGTTTCTT. This sequence encodes CATSPVDRKNEKLFL.

This clonotype was counted at least ten times. CDR3 nucleotide sequence: TGTGCCAGCAGCCCTCTCGCTCCCGGGACAGGGTCAGGCAATGAGCAGTTCTTC. Translation: CASSPLAPGTGSGNEQFF. The genes are TRBV7-2 and TRBJ2-1; 9 bases match TRBD1. The ends lost 5 bases at V and 6 bases at J; junction bases unmatched: 17. Germline-derived CDR1 and CDR2 are SGHTA and FQGNSA. This CDR3 comprises 18 residues.

This clonotype came up a few times. This chain joins TRBV9 and TRBJ2-7, with TRBD2 matching over 13 bases. This CDR3 region has 15 residues. J lost 2 bases, V lost 7 bases, and 6 bases had no gene match. From germline, CDR1 is SGDLS and CDR2 YYNGEE. The CDR3 spells CASAEGLAGTYEQYF. In DNA form, the CDR3 reads TGTGCCAGCGCTGAGGGACTAGCGGGAACCTACGAGCAGTACTTC.